This TCR beta chain was recorded in a study of molecular identifiers for immune sequencing clone quantification (dated by TCRdb to between 2018 and 2020). General notes on the study: For a replicate experiment, the RNA from either about 20,000 or 100,000 naive CD8 T cells was divided into five aliquots, and four of those aliquots went on to sequencing. The study was a methods study using CD8 T cells to benchmark molecular-identifier clustering-based TCR repertoire sequencing (MIDCIRS) and TCR RNA copy counting.

The germline V gene supplies CDR1 SGHDT and CDR2 YYEEEE. The CDR3 contains 13 residues, cysteine and phenylalanine counted. Only the CDR3 DNA stays, 39 bases, in frame from base 1. Trimming takes 6 bases from V and 5 bases from J, and the germline ends sit 14 bases apart. What the research found in general, with its limitations: Without barcode sub-clustering, chimeric consensus sequences inflated TCR diversity; chimeras reached as high as 47%. Spiked-in Jurkat TCR RNA equal to a single cell's worth was reported to be detectable even within 1,100,000 naive CD8 T cells. In CMV-specific effector cells, clones with more than 20 RNA copies accounted for over 99% of molecules, whereas in naive cells such clones accounted for under 1%. Modeling estimated 3 to 3.5 recovered TCR RNA copies per cell, compared with approximately 9.5 by digital PCR, which implies around 33% capture efficiency. Spiked-in Jurkat TCR RNA (approximately 10 copies' worth), which is not part of the donor repertoire, was contained in the naive libraries. The sizes of highly expanded clones could end up underestimated when identical TCR molecules share a barcode.

Libraries came from PCR. Sequenced using an Illumina HiSeq 4000. Bulk TCR libraries were generated as previously described, with the TCR primers listed in Table S5 used. Purification of total RNA was performed with the Qiagen AllPrep DNA/RNA kit. Before any analysis, reads coming from multiple sequencing runs of the same library were combined into one pool. Processing in the source paper ran as follows. Only reads with exact TCR constant sequence were kept, trimmed to 150 nt, and grouped by their 12-nt molecular barcodes. Reads in each barcode group were sub-clustered using a 15% Levenshtein threshold, and a quality-weighted consensus sequence was built for each RNA molecule. Non-functional sequences were filtered out, along with any lower-count sequence sitting one edit away from another sequence. On the basis of fitting two negative binomial distributions, barcode sub-clusters with fewer than 20% of the maximum read count were discarded. TCRdb's own reprocessing of the public reads used fastp at Q25 and MiXCR and kept productive beta chains. Duplicate CDR3 protein sequences are folded into a single record with the most common DNA and genes. None of the V and J calls come from the authors' own analysis; TCRdb made them. For this sample the table gives 8,800 or so distinct CDR3 sequences, of which just under 20% were detected only once. 1.1% to 1.5% of the sample is held by the ten biggest clonotypes.

This clonotype was seen only once. The clone's antigen remains unknown. Per-base qualities were not stored, and no clone one base away is much larger. On its own, one read is weak support. Libraries of naive CD8 T cells were built from anywhere between about 17,000 and 1,000,000 sorted cells, with 10%, 30% or 50% of the purified RNA used. Naive CD8 T cells, defined as CD8+CD4-CCR7+CD45RA+, were FACS-sorted into RLT Plus buffer on a BD FACSAria II. Under 11 TCR copies' worth of Jurkat RNA were spiked into roughly 17,000-1,100,000 naive CD8 T cell samples to test detection sensitivity. CD8 T cells were enriched with RosetteSep CD8+ T Cell Enrichment Cocktail and Ficoll-Paque, followed by ACK red cell lysis.

This clonotype was sampled from a human donor in good health. Some libraries in this study had Jurkat cell RNA spiked in. Material: naive CD8+ T cells from blood, with Jurkat cell RNA spiked in. The cell subset or site label corresponds to: FACS-sorted CD8+CD4-CCR7+CD45RA+ naive T cells. The receptor chain draws on TRBV5-6 and TRBJ1-2; a tentative D call is TRBD1 (5 bases match). The CDR3 amino acid sequence is: CASKGGQGYGYTF. The nucleotide sequence is TGTGCCAGCAAGGGCGGGCAGGGATATGGCTACACCTTC.